The 18 T cell receptor beta chains presented below share a single source sample, sequenced in a study of identical twins. TCRdb called the 5' RACE reads again in MiXCR, with one record for every CDR3 protein. The sample shows 520,000 or so distinct CDR3 sequences, roughly 21% of them seen only once. In addition, the sample was reused for a study of T cells expressing NK-cell markers.

Sequencing was carried out using CD4+ T cells sorted from blood. These receptors came from a woman aged 18-29 years in good health.

This clonotype has just a few counts. The chain employs TRBV20-1 and TRBJ1-2; 10 nucleotides line up with TRBD1. The germline V gene has CDR1 DFQATT and CDR2 SNEGSKA (reference sequence). CDR3 length equals 14 residues. V dropped 4 bases and J dropped 4; count of bases not matched to a gene: 6. The CDR3 here is CSATGQGTPYGYTF. DNA of the CDR3: TGCAGTGCTACGGGACAGGGGACCCCCTATGGCTACACCTTC.

V usage is TRBV12-3 or TRBV12-4 and J usage is TRBJ2-5; D might be TRBD1 or TRBD2, each matching 6 bases. With 8 bases removed from V and 5 bases from J, the gap between germline ends came to 15 bases. The CDR3 runs to 13 residues. The CDR3 sequence: CASGRGAGETQYF. The CDR3 region has the DNA TGTGCCAGCGGTAGGGGGGCCGGGGAGACCCAGTACTTC.

This clonotype was counted a few times. This CDR3 reads CASSLVAASGNEQYF. CDR3 DNA: TGCGCCAGCAGCTTGGTAGCCGCCTCCGGTAACGAGCAGTACTTC. The chain has TRBV5-1 and TRBJ2-7; D gene ambiguous. The V gene's germline CDR1 is SGHRS and CDR2 YFSETQ. This CDR3 spans 15 amino acids. V lost 0 bases to trimming and J lost 5 bases, with 15 bases between them.

The rearrangement joins TRBV10-3 to TRBJ1-3; D gene unclear. V lost 4 bases and J lost 2, with 9 bases in between. The CDR3 is made up of 14 amino acids. Germline CDR1 reads ENHRY; CDR2 reads SYGVKD. The CDR3 nucleotides are TGTGCCATCAGTGCGTGGATGACTGGAAACACCATATATTTT. This codes for CAISAWMTGNTIYF.

This clonotype has at least ten counts. V is TRBV20-1 and J is TRBJ2-7; the D gene is possibly TRBD2 (5 bases). V was clipped by 3 bases and J by 5 bases, with 8 bases between them. Germline values: CDR1 DFQATT, CDR2 SNEGSKA (reference sequence). This CDR3 is built from 11 residues. The DNA of the CDR3 is TGCAGTGCTAGCCCCGGGGACGAGCAGTACTTC. Its translation: CSASPGDEQYF.

This CDR3 reads CASSQPGQGPTEQYF. CDR3 sequence (DNA): TGTGCCAGCAGCCAACCGGGACAGGGTCCTACCGAGCAGTACTTC. The V and J genes are TRBV3-1 and TRBJ2-7; 9 bases are shared with TRBD1. CDR1 and CDR2 (germline): LGHDT, YNNKEL (reference sequence). Trimming took 2 bases from V and 6 from J; bases not matched to a gene: 8. CDR3 length equals 15 residues.

This clonotype was counted many times. This CDR3 is CSASYGTSLEAQYF. As DNA, the CDR3 is TGCAGTGCTAGTTACGGGACTAGCCTAGAGGCACAGTATTTT. The rearrangement links TRBV20-1 to TRBJ2-3; 9 nucleotides match TRBD2. The CDR3 consists of 14 residues. V lost 3 bases, J lost 12 bases, and 13 bases stayed unmatched. Per the germline V gene, CDR1 is DFQATT and CDR2 is SNEGSKA (reference sequence).

The gene calls are TRBV4-3 and TRBJ2-4; TRBD1 is a possible D gene (6 bases). Germline V gives CDR1 LGHNA, CDR2 YSLEER. The CDR3 has 13 amino acids. Trimming removed 0 bases from V and 13 bases from J, with 13 bases in between. The CDR3 is CASSQELGQGQYF. In DNA form, the CDR3 reads TGCGCCAGCAGCCAAGAACTCGGGCAGGGGCAGTACTTC.

The chain recombines TRBV29-1 with TRBJ2-7; 10 bases fit TRBD2. This CDR3 is 13 amino acids long. Germline CDR1 and CDR2: SQVTM and ANQGSEA. The junction had 7 bases not matched to a gene; V was cut back by 7 bases and J by 4 bases. This CDR3 reads CSGLAGLGYEQYF. CDR3 nucleotide sequence: TGCAGCGGACTAGCGGGTTTGGGTTACGAGCAGTACTTC.

Many counts were recorded for this clonotype. V is TRBV20-1 and J is TRBJ1-2; D might be TRBD1 (5 bases). Germline CDR1 reads DFQATT; CDR2 reads SNEGSKA (reference sequence). Trimming took off 6 bases at V and 5 bases at J, with 22 bases between the two ends. CDR3 length equals 15 residues. CDR3 coding DNA: TGCAGTGCGAGACCCTGGGACGGGGGAATTTATGGCTACACCTTC. It encodes CSARPWDGGIYGYTF.

This clonotype was seen ten or more times. The J gene is TRBJ2-5, the V gene TRBV5-1; unclear D gene. The CDR3 spans 13 residues. Germline V gives CDR1 SGHRS, CDR2 YFSETQ. V shed 0 bases and J shed 1 base, with 4 bases lying between them. In DNA form, the CDR3 reads TGCGCCAGCAGCTTGGACGGCCAAGAGACCCAGTACTTC. Translated: CASSLDGQETQYF.

CDR3 residues: CASSQEWRGGGETQYF. The DNA for the CDR3 is TGTGCCAGCAGCCAAGAGTGGCGGGGGGGCGGAGAGACCCAGTACTTC. The chain uses TRBV3-1 and TRBJ2-5, with 9 bases aligning to TRBD2. The V gene's germline CDR1 is LGHDT and CDR2 YNNKEL (reference sequence). The CDR3 has 16 residues. V lost 0 bases, J lost 4 bases, and 6 bases stayed unmatched.

The chain has TRBV15 and TRBJ1-1, with TRBD1 matching 11 bases. V shed 2 bases and J 7 bases; nucleotides not matched to a gene: 15. CDR3 length equals 18 residues. CDR1 is LNHNV, CDR2 YYDKDF, per germline (reference sequence). The CDR3: CATSRSSGQGAKGFEAFF. The CDR3, as DNA: TGTGCCACCAGCAGATCATCCGGACAGGGGGCGAAAGGCTTTGAAGCTTTCTTT.

This clonotype showed up just a few times. The rearrangement joins TRBV20-1 to TRBJ1-6; TRBD1 matches 9 bases. In germline, CDR1 is DFQATT, CDR2 SNEGSKA (reference sequence). CDR3 length: 16 residues. V was clipped by 3 bases and J by 7 bases; unmatched bases: 10. CDR3 loop: CSASEPGTGWNSPLHF. The DNA for the CDR3 is TGCAGTGCTAGCGAGCCCGGGACAGGGTGGAATTCACCCCTCCACTTT.

This clonotype was recorded a few times. The V and J genes are TRBV12-3 or TRBV12-4 and TRBJ1-2; no firm D call. The CDR3 extends over 14 amino acids. Trimming removed 1 base at V and 8 bases at J, with 14 bases between. The CDR3 DNA follows: TGTGCCAGCAGTTTAGGAGCGGAAGAAGGGGGCTACACCTTC. Encoded protein: CASSLGAEEGGYTF.

This clonotype was recorded once. J is TRBJ1-1 and V is TRBV5-1; no clear D. Germline V gene lookup returns CDR1 SGHRS and CDR2 YFSETQ. The CDR3 totals 15 residues. V was cut by 1 base and J by 6 bases, with 16 bases left in between. CDR3 amino acids: CASSLRAPFASEAFF. The CDR3 nucleotides read TGCGCCAGCAGCTTGAGGGCCCCCTTTGCTTCTGAAGCTTTCTTT.

This clonotype was counted only a few times. The chain recombines TRBV12-3 or TRBV12-4 with TRBJ2-3, with 8 bases lining up with TRBD2. The CDR3 is 17 amino acids. Trimming at V came to 7 bases and at J to 4 bases, leaving 16 bases not matched to a gene. The CDR3 DNA reads TGTGCCAGCACCCCCGTCCCGGGACTAGTTATTGCAGATACGCAGTATTTT. Translating gives CASTPVPGLVIADTQYF.

The genes are TRBV20-1 and TRBJ1-1; TRBD1 agrees at 7 bases. This CDR3 has 14 residues. V lost 2 bases, J lost 2 bases, and 5 bases stayed unmatched. CDR1 DFQATT and CDR2 SNEGSKA come from the germline V gene (reference sequence). In DNA form, the CDR3 reads TGCAGTGCTAGACAAGGGACAGCCAACACTGAAGCTTTCTTT. It specifies CSARQGTANTEAFF.